The sequence of this TCR beta chain was determined in a study of blood T cell repertoires in COVID-19. The wider study: Acute-phase and convalescent COVID-19 samples originated in the United States, Italy and Spain. T cells, B-cell-depleted T cells, or PBMCs provided the cDNA or gDNA that served as material.

In the source study's methods: Nucleated cell number was recorded as an estimate derived from reference gene primer amplification. Using immunoSEQ multiplex PCR, the repertoire was profiled, and TCRdb retains in-frame clones only, with some absent. Clone size and V and J calls were adopted from that table, with D and trimming inferred from the DNA. The table lists more than 100,000 clones, about 87% of them singletons. This clonotype was sampled from a woman aged 60-70 years with acute or convalescent COVID-19. The specimen sequenced was peripheral blood.

The CDR3 is CASSEVPDGATQYF. As DNA, the CDR3 is TGCGCCAGCAGTGAGGTACCCGACGGAGCTACGCAGTATTTT. The chain carries TRBV10-1 and TRBJ2-3, with D unclear. V lost 2 bases and J lost 8, with 14 bases in between. The CDR3 spans 14 residues. Germline V CDR1 and CDR2: WNHNN, SYGVQD (reference sequence).